This entry describes one TCR beta chain. Its cognate antigen is unknown. This sample was taken from a study of cytomegalovirus exposure and HLA in healthy donors. For the study at large: Researchers found that about 82% of just under 400 genotyped donors fell within the Caucasian-associated ancestry cluster.

PCR involved 60 Vbeta and 13 Jbeta primers. TCRdb's copy holds only in-frame clones and misses some; the assay was immunoSEQ multiplex PCR. The repertoire consists of some 79,000 clones, with around 78% occurring once and the leading ten covering about 5.5%. Trimming took 0 bases from V and 4 from J; bases not matched to a gene: 2. CDR1 and CDR2 from the germline V gene are MGHRA and YSYEKL. This CDR3 is built from 15 residues. Study findings and constraints: The Asian-associated ancestry cluster reportedly had fewer N-insertions than the roughly 720-donor mean in a later analysis. Among the sequence variants, a highly shared cluster was likely an artifact of sequencing. Per a prior analysis, the majority of TCR beta V segments were productive roughly 90% or roughly 30% of the time.

Sequenced material: PBMCs. The genes are TRBV4-1 and TRBJ2-7; 11 bases align to TRBD2. The TCR originated in a male donor in good health and CMV-seropositive. The CDR3 bases are TGCGCCAGCAGCCAAGACCGACTAGCGGGGTACGAGCAGTACTTC. Translated: CASSQDRLAGYEQYF.